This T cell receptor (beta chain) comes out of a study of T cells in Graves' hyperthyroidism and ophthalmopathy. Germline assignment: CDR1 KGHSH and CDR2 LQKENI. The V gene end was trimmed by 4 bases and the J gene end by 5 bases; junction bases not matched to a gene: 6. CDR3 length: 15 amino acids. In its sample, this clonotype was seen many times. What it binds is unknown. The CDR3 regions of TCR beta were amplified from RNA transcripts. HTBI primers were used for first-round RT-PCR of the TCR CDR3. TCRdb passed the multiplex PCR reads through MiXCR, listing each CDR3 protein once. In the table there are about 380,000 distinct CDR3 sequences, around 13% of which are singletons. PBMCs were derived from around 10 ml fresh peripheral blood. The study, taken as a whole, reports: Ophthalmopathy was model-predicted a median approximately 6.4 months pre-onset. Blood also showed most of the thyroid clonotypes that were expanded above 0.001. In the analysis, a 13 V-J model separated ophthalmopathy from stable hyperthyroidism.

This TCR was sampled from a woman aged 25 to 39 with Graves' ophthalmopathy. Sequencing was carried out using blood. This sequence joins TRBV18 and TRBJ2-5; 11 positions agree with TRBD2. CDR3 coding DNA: TGTGCCAGCTCACGCCCTAGCGGGGGGATGGAGACCCAGTACTTC. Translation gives CASSRPSGGMETQYF.